These T cell receptor beta chains were read from a single sample in a study of cytomegalovirus exposure and HLA in healthy donors. Generated by immunoSEQ multiplex PCR, the TCRdb table keeps only in-frame clones and is missing some. Among roughly 82,000 clones, 72% were seen once, and the ten largest hold 11%. Sequenced input: PBMCs. These receptors were collected from a woman in her thirties or forties in good health and CMV-seropositive. CDR3s include the opening cysteine and the closing phenylalanine or tryptophan. The D gene is left open where the match is weak. Not every row has a clone size; where given, it reads once, few, many or a size class.

abundance,d_gene,v_gene,len,j_gene,CDR3aa,CDR3nt
-,TRBD1,TRBV2,14,TRBJ2-7,CATESTGGKYEQYF,TGTGCCACAGAATCGACAGGGGGAAAATACGAGCAGTACTTC
-,-,TRBV4-2,16,TRBJ2-7,CASSQEGGSGSYEQYF,TGTGCCAGCAGCCAAGAGGGAGGCAGCGGCTCCTACGAGCAGTACTTC
-,-,TRBV5-4,14,TRBJ1-2,CASSSRQEYYGYTF,TGTGCCAGCAGCTCACGACAGGAGTACTATGGCTACACCTTC
-,-,TRBV5-1,11,TRBJ1-3,CATRSGNTIYF,TGCGCCACGAGGTCCGGAAACACCATATATTTT
few,-,TRBV7-9,14,TRBJ1-1,CASSLGQGNTEAFF,TGTGCCAGCAGCTTAGGGCAGGGGAACACTGAAGCTTTCTTT
-,-,TRBV11-3,17,TRBJ1-5,CASSHPQTGHSNQPQHF,TGTGCCAGCAGCCATCCCCAGACAGGACACAGCAATCAGCCCCAGCATTTT
-,-,TRBV11-2,13,TRBJ1-1,CASSFYLTDEAFF,TGTGCCAGCAGCTTCTATTTGACAGATGAAGCTTTCTTT
-,-,TRBV9,13,TRBJ2-3,CASSVAVGGTQYF,TGTGCCAGCAGCGTAGCTGTAGGAGGTACGCAGTATTTT
-,-,TRBV2,13,TRBJ2-7,CATSAGSSYEQYF,TGTGCCACCTCTGCCGGGAGCTCCTACGAGCAGTACTTC
many,TRBD1,TRBV27,14,TRBJ1-2,CASSFRTGNYGYTF,TGTGCCAGCAGTTTTAGGACAGGAAACTATGGCTACACCTTC
-,-,TRBV6-5,16,TRBJ2-1,CASSYAGSFSYNEQFF,TGTGCCAGCAGTTACGCAGGTTCTTTCTCCTACAATGAGCAGTTCTTC
-,TRBD1,TRBV6-5,16,TRBJ2-7,CASSLIGTGGAYEQYF,TGTGCCAGCAGTTTAATAGGGACAGGGGGAGCCTACGAGCAGTACTTC
-,TRBD2,TRBV5-6,18,TRBJ2-7,CASSFLPGTSGRTNEQYF,TGTGCCAGCAGCTTCCTTCCCGGGACTAGCGGGAGAACCAACGAGCAGTACTTC
-,TRBD1,TRBV28,14,TRBJ2-7,CASIGQGASYEQYF,TGTGCCAGCATCGGACAGGGGGCTTCCTACGAGCAGTACTTC
-,-,TRBV4-3,15,TRBJ1-1,CASSQGDRMNTEAFF,TGCGCCAGCAGCCAAGGCGACAGGATGAACACTGAAGCTTTCTTT
-,TRBD1,TRBV30,12,TRBJ1-2,CAWKWTGGGYTF,TGTGCCTGGAAGTGGACAGGGGGTGGCTACACCTTC
few,-,TRBV19,13,TRBJ1-1,CASSSQINTEAFF,TGTGCCAGTAGTTCTCAGATCAACACTGAAGCTTTCTTT
many,-,TRBV5-1,14,TRBJ2-7,CASSLMTAAYEQYF,TGCGCCAGCAGCTTGATGACAGCAGCCTACGAGCAGTACTTC
-,-,TRBV7-9,13,TRBJ2-3,CASSGGTLHTQYF,TGTGCCAGCAGCGGTGGGACTCTCCATACGCAGTATTTT
few,-,TRBV9,13,TRBJ1-1,CASSVSYRAEAFF,TGTGCCAGCAGCGTCTCCTACAGGGCGGAAGCTTTCTTT
-,TRBD1,TRBV30,17,TRBJ1-6,CAWSVGFGTDYNSPLHF,TGTGCCTGGAGTGTAGGTTTCGGGACAGATTATAATTCACCCCTCCACTTT
-,-,TRBV15,14,TRBJ1-2,CATSRVSQGDGYTF,TGTGCCACCAGCAGAGTAAGTCAGGGCGATGGCTACACCTTC
-,TRBD2,TRBV19,18,TRBJ2-4,CASPSFGLAGGAKNIQYF,TGTGCCAGCCCCTCTTTTGGACTAGCGGGAGGAGCCAAAAACATTCAGTACTTC
-,TRBD2,TRBV7-2,14,TRBJ2-1,CASSLPPSGGEQFF,TGTGCCAGCAGCTTACCGCCTAGCGGAGGTGAGCAGTTCTTC
-,TRBD1,TRBV28,16,TRBJ1-4,CASRTGGEVVDEKLFF,TGTGCCAGTAGGACAGGGGGGGAGGTTGTTGATGAAAAACTGTTTTTT
-,TRBD2,TRBV25-1,14,TRBJ2-1,CASDSGGVRHEQFF,TGTGCCAGCGATAGCGGGGGGGTCCGTCATGAGCAGTTCTTC
-,TRBD1,TRBV27,13,TRBJ2-7,CASSPGQQYEQYF,TGTGCCAGCAGCCCGGGACAGCAATACGAGCAGTACTTC
-,-,TRBV7-9,17,TRBJ2-2,CASSSRGRQANTGELFF,TGTGCCAGCAGCTCGAGGGGACGACAGGCGAACACCGGGGAGCTGTTTTTT
-,TRBD2,TRBV27,17,TRBJ2-1,CASSRPPLADSYNEQFF,TGTGCCAGCAGTAGACCTCCTCTAGCGGATTCGTACAATGAGCAGTTCTTC
-,-,TRBV5-6,14,TRBJ2-5,CASRPGTLQETQYF,TGTGCCAGCAGACCTGGGACTCTGCAAGAGACCCAGTACTTC
-,TRBD1,TRBV10-3,17,TRBJ2-3,CAISYVGTGGSTDTQYF,TGTGCCATCAGTTATGTGGGAACAGGGGGCTCTACAGATACGCAGTATTTT
-,-,TRBV6-6,16,TRBJ1-2,CASSYNSRDLGYGYTF,TGTGCCAGCAGTTATAATTCCCGGGATCTTGGTTATGGCTACACCTTC
-,-,TRBV7-9,13,TRBJ1-1,CASSFVEGTEAFF,TGTGCCAGCAGCTTTGTTGAGGGCACTGAAGCTTTCTTT
-,TRBD1,TRBV19,15,TRBJ1-2,CASSITGQGNYGYTF,TGTGCCAGTAGTATAACCGGACAGGGCAACTATGGCTACACCTTC
-,TRBD1,TRBV28,14,TRBJ1-4,CASRGTGGGEKLFF,TGTGCCAGCAGAGGGACAGGGGGAGGTGAAAAACTGTTTTTT
-,TRBD1,TRBV19,15,TRBJ1-6,CASSIQDRERSPLHF,TGTGCCAGTAGTATCCAGGACAGGGAGCGTTCACCCCTCCACTTT
few,-,TRBV5-1,14,TRBJ1-1,CASSMDSMNTEAFF,TGCGCCAGCAGTATGGACAGCATGAACACTGAAGCTTTCTTT